These 30 T cell receptor beta chains were all obtained from the same sample, sequenced in a study of blood T cell repertoires in COVID-19 (dated by TCRdb to 2018 to 2020). Libraries were prepared through the immunoSEQ multiplex PCR assay. Sourced from immuneACCESS, this table was stored by TCRdb with only in-frame sequences that have V and J called. A share of the clones is absent; for the studies checked, an unresolved V gene accounts for under half, and the remainder has no known explanation. The sample has 220,000 or so clones on record, about 90% of them singletons. The top ten constitute about 15% of the sample. Sequences were obtained from PBMCs or T cells enriched from blood (not recorded which). These receptors were collected from a man aged 25-45 years who had been exposed to COVID-19.

V and J are TRBV12-3 or TRBV12-4 and TRBJ2-7; D not certain. V was pared by 4 bases and J by 2 bases, with 6 bases between. There are 12 residues in the CDR3. CDR3 coding DNA: TGTGCCAGCAGTTCGGGTCCCTACGAGCAGTACTTC. The encoded protein is CASSSGPYEQYF.

The chain joins TRBV3-1 (or the pseudogene TRBV3-2) to TRBJ1-4, with D hard to call. The germline V gene encodes CDR1 LGHDT and CDR2 YNNKEL (reference sequence). Trimming shortened V by 6 bases and J by 10 bases, and 18 bases separated the two germline ends. This CDR3 spans 14 amino acids. The CDR3 DNA is TGTGCCAGCAGATTTGCATCGAACTCGGGAAAACTGTTTTTT. Its translation is CASRFASNSGKLFF.

V is TRBV7-9 and J is TRBJ2-1; 9 nucleotides align to TRBD2. The CDR3 loop spans 19 amino acids. Germline V gene data show CDR1 as SEHNR and CDR2 as FQNEAQ (reference sequence). V gave up 5 bases and J gave up 1 base; unmatched junction bases: 15. CDR3 protein: CASSPSVAGAPVSYNEQFF. For the CDR3, the DNA is TGTGCCAGCAGCCCTAGCGTAGCGGGGGCCCCCGTTTCCTACAATGAGCAGTTCTTC.

J is TRBJ1-2 and V is TRBV18; unclear D gene. The V end lost 2 bases, the J end lost 6 bases, and 7 bases lay between the germline ends. CDR1 and CDR2 from the germline V gene are KGHSH and LQKENI. The CDR3 contains 12 residues. The CDR3 sequence: CASSPSEDGYTF. In DNA form, the CDR3 reads TGTGCCAGCTCACCAAGTGAGGATGGCTACACCTTC.

The rearrangement uses TRBV11-2 and TRBJ2-1; TRBD2 matches at 12 bases. CDR3 length: 15 amino acids. The germline gives CDR1 SGHAT, CDR2 FQNNGV. V was clipped by 5 bases and J by 11 bases; unmatched bases: 10. CDR3 protein: CASSRGLAGLQKQFF. CDR3 DNA: TGTGCCAGCAGCCGCGGACTAGCGGGACTACAGAAGCAGTTCTTC.

This CDR3 reads CASSSPGQGNEQFF. As DNA, the CDR3 is TGTGCCAGCAGCTCCCCGGGACAGGGGAATGAGCAGTTCTTC. The genes are TRBV7-9 and TRBJ2-1, with 10 bases aligning to TRBD1. V was pared by 4 bases and J by 7 bases, with 4 bases of the junction left unmatched. The CDR3 totals 14 residues. The V gene's germline CDR1 is SEHNR and CDR2 FQNEAQ (reference sequence).

This clone was recorded at least ten times. The same CDR3 also results from other DNA sequences found in this sample. The genes are TRBV29-1 and TRBJ1-1; D unclear. V lost 0 bases, J lost 3 bases, and 5 bases lay in between. Germline CDR1 is SQVTM and CDR2 is ANQGSEA. The CDR3 is made up of 12 amino acids. The CDR3 sequence: CSVEDPYTEAFF. The CDR3 nucleotides are TGCAGCGTTGAAGATCCCTACACTGAAGCTTTCTTT.

The rearrangement joins TRBV30 to TRBJ2-5; 7 nucleotides align to TRBD2. CDR1 and CDR2 (germline): GTSNPN, SVGIG (reference sequence). This CDR3 comprises 15 residues. V shed 2 bases and J 7 bases; nucleotides not matched to a gene: 13. Here the CDR3 reads CAWSQDYSPGGTQYF. The CDR3 DNA sequence: TGTGCCTGGAGTCAAGATTACAGCCCGGGGGGGACCCAGTACTTC.

J is TRBJ2-2 and V is TRBV7-8, with D maybe TRBD2 (6 bases). The CDR3 has 16 residues. The V gene lost 0 bases and the J gene lost 1 base, with 9 bases spanning the gap. Germline V gene sequence: CDR1 SGHVS, CDR2 FQNEAQ. The CDR3 coding sequence is TGTGCCAGCAGCTTAGCGAGAGCGGGGAACACCGGGGAGCTGTTTTTT. Protein: CASSLARAGNTGELFF. The full variable domain, in which reference TRBV7-8 and TRBJ2-2 provide the parts outside the CDR3, is GAGVSQSPRYKVAKRGQDVALRCDPISGHVSLFWYQQALGQGPEFLTYFQNEAQLDKSGLPSDRFFAERPEGSVSTLKIQRTQQEDSAVYLCASSLARAGNTGELFFGEGSRLTVL.

The CDR3 region has the DNA TGTGCCAGTAGTATAGACGCAGCCTACGAGCAGTACTTC. Protein: CASSIDAAYEQYF. The V gene is TRBV19, the J gene TRBJ2-7; D gene uncertain. Germline values: CDR1 LNHDA, CDR2 SQIVND (reference sequence). Deletions cut 0 bases from V and 2 bases from J, with 5 bases between. The CDR3 is 13 residues long. Full variable domain (outside the CDR3, taken from reference TRBV19 and TRBJ2-7): DGGITQSPKYLFRKEGQNVTLSCEQNLNHDAMYWYRQDPGQGLRLIYYSQIVNDFQKGDIAEGYSVSREKKESFPLTVTSAQKNPTAFYLCASSIDAAYEQYFGPGTRLTVT.

The chain links TRBV6-2 or TRBV6-3 to TRBJ2-1, with 15 bases matching TRBD2. Germline-derived CDR1 and CDR2 are MNHEY and SVGEGT. The ends lost 0 bases at V and 7 bases at J; junction bases unmatched: 1. This CDR3 has 16 residues. The CDR3 spells CASSYSGTSGRNEQFF. The CDR3 DNA follows: TGTGCCAGCAGTTACTCTGGGACTAGCGGGAGGAATGAGCAGTTCTTC.

The chain is built from TRBV10-3 and TRBJ1-5; tentatively, D is TRBD1 (6 bases). The CDR3 totals 14 residues. V lost 3 bases and J 5 bases, leaving 11 bases between the germline ends. The germline gives CDR1 ENHRY, CDR2 SYGVKD. CDR3 sequence (DNA): TGTGCCATCAGTGAACAGGGCTGGGATCAGCCCCAGCATTTT. As protein: CAISEQGWDQPQHF.

V and J are TRBV14 and TRBJ2-7; 7 bases map to TRBD2. Germline CDR1 and CDR2: SGHDN and FVKESK. Trimming removed 1 base from V and 4 bases from J; junction bases left unmatched: 10. CDR3 length: 16 amino acids. The CDR3 here is CASSQARGVDRYEQYF. CDR3 nucleotide sequence: TGTGCCAGCAGCCAAGCACGGGGGGTTGATCGATACGAGCAGTACTTC.

V gene TRBV20-1 combines with J gene TRBJ1-6, with a weak D call TRBD1 (6 bases). The V gene lost 3 bases and the J gene lost 9 bases, with 12 bases spanning the gap. In germline, CDR1 is DFQATT, CDR2 SNEGSKA (reference sequence). The CDR3 runs to 13 residues. The CDR3 sequence is CSASVGALSPLHF. As DNA, the CDR3 is TGCAGTGCTAGTGTGGGGGCGCTTTCACCCCTCCACTTT.

The CDR3: CASSVDRAGEQYF. The DNA of the CDR3 is TGTGCCAGCAGCGTCGACAGGGCAGGCGAGCAGTACTTC. This chain connects TRBV11-3 to TRBJ2-7; 7 bases align to TRBD1. Germline CDR1 SGHNT, CDR2 YENEEA. The CDR3 extends over 13 amino acids. The ends lost 5 bases at V and 6 bases at J; junction bases unmatched: 7.

This clone was recorded once. V usage is TRBV5-4 and J usage is TRBJ1-1; weak D call: TRBD1 (6 bases). The CDR3 is made up of 13 amino acids. V lost 5 bases, J lost 1 base, and 9 bases lay in between. The germline gives CDR1 SGHNT, CDR2 YYREEE (reference sequence). The CDR3 nucleotides read TGTGCCAGCAGACAGGGTTCGAACACTGAAGCTTTCTTT. Its protein is CASRQGSNTEAFF.

This chain connects TRBV9 to TRBJ2-5; a possible D gene is TRBD2 (5 bases). The germline V and J ends were trimmed by 6 bases and 4 bases, with 10 bases remaining between them. Germline V gene data show CDR1 as SGDLS and CDR2 as YYNGEE. The CDR3 is 12 amino acids. The DNA for the CDR3 is TGTGCCAGCAAGGGAGAGGGAGAGACCCAGTACTTC. Its translation is CASKGEGETQYF.

The genes are TRBV6-5 and TRBJ2-7; 7 nucleotides agree with TRBD1. CDR3 size: 15 residues. CDR1 is MNHEY, CDR2 SVGAGI, per germline. J was trimmed by 5 bases and V by 2 bases; bases with no gene match: 9. CDR3 loop: CASSYLDRVGDEQYF. DNA for the CDR3: TGTGCCAGCAGTTACCTCGACAGGGTGGGCGACGAGCAGTACTTC.

The chain combines TRBV7-9 with TRBJ2-6; TRBD2 matches at 8 bases. Germline V gene data show CDR1 as SEHNR and CDR2 as FQNEAQ (reference sequence). Losses at the gene ends were 5 bases for V and 1 base for J; bases not matched to a gene: 13. The CDR3 sequence is 19 residues long. The CDR3, as DNA: TGTGCCAGCAGCCCCAGGCCGGTCGGGGGGGCTTCTGGGGCCAACGTCCTGACTTTC. Protein product: CASSPRPVGGASGANVLTF.

J is TRBJ1-1 and V is TRBV6-5, with D possibly TRBD1 on 6 matching bases. The CDR3 is 13 amino acids. Germline V gene data show CDR1 as MNHEY and CDR2 as SVGAGI. V dropped 8 bases and J dropped 1 base, with 11 bases sitting between them. The CDR3: CASVRGENTEAFF. CDR3 nucleotides: TGTGCCAGCGTCAGGGGAGAGAACACTGAAGCTTTCTTT.

V gene TRBV30 combines with J gene TRBJ2-3, with D possibly matching TRBD2 (7 bases). The germline gives CDR1 GTSNPN, CDR2 SVGIG (reference sequence). This CDR3 spans 16 amino acids. The V gene lost 3 bases and the J gene lost 4 bases, with 20 bases spanning the gap. As DNA, the CDR3 is TGTGCCTGGAGCGGCGAAGGGGGGGCAGGGTCAGATACGCAGTATTTT. Protein product: CAWSGEGGAGSDTQYF.

This clone appeared a single time. The V and J genes are TRBV27 and TRBJ2-2; weak D call: TRBD2 (6 bases). Germline CDR1 reads MNHEY; CDR2 reads SMNVEV (reference sequence). The CDR3 length is 15 residues. The V and J ends lost 5 bases and 6 bases respectively, with 16 bases between them. CDR3 sequence reads: CASSIDGGWSGELFF. DNA of the CDR3: TGTGCCAGCAGTATAGATGGGGGGTGGTCCGGGGAGCTGTTTTTT.

The V and J genes are TRBV5-1 and TRBJ1-2; 9 bases match TRBD1. The trim removed 4 bases at V and 4 bases at J, leaving 8 bases unmatched. Per germline, CDR1 SGHRS and CDR2 YFSETQ. The CDR3 covers 15 residues. This chain's CDR3 is CASSLGTGKAYGYTF. The CDR3 nucleotides are TGCGCCAGCAGCCTTGGGACAGGGAAGGCCTATGGCTACACCTTC.

This sequence joins TRBV2 and TRBJ1-1; 7 nucleotides match TRBD1. The germline gives CDR1 SNHLY, CDR2 FYNNEI. CDR3 length equals 14 residues. V gave up 6 bases and J gave up 3 bases; unmatched junction bases: 7. CDR3 DNA sequence: TGTGCCAGCAGCGACAGGGTGTGGGACACTGAAGCTTTCTTT. Its protein product is CASSDRVWDTEAFF.

The CDR3 DNA reads TGTGCCTGGAGTGGAACAGGGATCTTGGGCATTGAGCAGTTCTTC. Protein: CAWSGTGILGIEQFF. The rearrangement joins TRBV30 to TRBJ2-1; a weak D match, TRBD1 (6 bases). The CDR3 is made up of 15 amino acids. Germline V CDR1 and CDR2: GTSNPN, SVGIG (reference sequence). Trimming removed 1 base at V and 9 bases at J, with 19 bases between.

The chain couples TRBV12-3 or TRBV12-4 to TRBJ2-1; 10 nucleotides match TRBD2. J was trimmed by 7 bases and V by 6 bases; bases with no gene match: 3. The CDR3 is 13 residues long. The DNA of the CDR3 is TGTGCCAGCAGCTTTAGCGGGGGGAATGAGCAGTTCTTC. Translating it yields CASSFSGGNEQFF.

This clone was counted once. The rearrangement links TRBV7-9 to TRBJ1-1; the D gene is possibly TRBD1 (5 bases). V lost 1 base to trimming and J lost 4 bases, with 10 bases between them. The CDR3 spans 14 residues. Germline CDR1 is SEHNR and CDR2 is FQNEAQ (reference sequence). CDR3 coding DNA: TGTGCCAGCAGCTTAGACAGGTTAAGCACTGAAGCTTTCTTT. It specifies CASSLDRLSTEAFF. The whole variable domain, remainder taken from reference TRBV7-9 and TRBJ1-1, is DTGVSQNPRHKITKRGQNVTFRCDPISEHNRLYWYRQTLGQGPEFLTYFQNEAQLEKSRLLSDRFSAERPKGSFSTLEIQRTEQGDSAMYLCASSLDRLSTEAFFGQGTRLTVV.

The rearrangement links TRBV18 to TRBJ2-5; 9 nucleotides align to TRBD1. The CDR3 is 15 residues long. Germline CDR1 reads KGHSH; CDR2 reads LQKENI. V lost 3 bases and J lost 2; bases outside the gene matches: 4. This CDR3 is CASSPYRGRQETQYF. CDR3 coding DNA: TGTGCCAGCTCACCTTACAGGGGGCGACAAGAGACCCAGTACTTC. Drawing the rest from reference TRBV18 and TRBJ2-5, the complete variable domain is NAGVMQNPRHLVRRRGQEARLRCSPMKGHSHVYWYRQLPEEGLKFMVYLQKENIIDESGMPKERFSAEFPKEGPSILRIQQVVRGDSAAYFCASSPYRGRQETQYFGPGTRLLVL.

The V gene is TRBV9, the J gene TRBJ2-5; D remains ambiguous. CDR3 size: 15 residues. The V end lost 6 bases, the J end lost 2 bases, and 17 bases lay between the germline ends. The V gene's germline CDR1 is SGDLS and CDR2 YYNGEE. This CDR3 reads CASTHRGRTQETQYF. The CDR3 DNA is TGTGCCAGCACGCACCGAGGCAGAACTCAAGAGACCCAGTACTTC. Full variable domain (remainder filled in from reference TRBV9 and TRBJ2-5): DSGVTQTPKHLITATGQRVTLRCSPRSGDLSVYWYQQSLDQGLQFLIQYYNGEERAKGNILERFSAQQFPDLHSELNLSSLELGDSALYFCASTHRGRTQETQYFGPGTRLLVL.

V is TRBV2 and J is TRBJ1-2, with a weak D call TRBD1 (5 bases). Trimming stripped 4 bases from V and 1 base from J, with 16 bases between. Germline V gene data show CDR1 as SNHLY and CDR2 as FYNNEI. The CDR3 consists of 16 residues. This CDR3 reads CASSADSTLFNYGYTF. CDR3 nucleotide sequence: TGTGCCAGCAGTGCCGACAGCACGCTTTTTAACTATGGCTACACCTTC.